This is a list of T cell receptor beta chains from one sample in a study of blood T cell repertoires in COVID-19. The assay was immunoSEQ multiplex PCR, and TCRdb's table has in-frame clones only and misses some. In the table there are about 69,000 clones, 60% to 80% of which are singletons. The sample comprised peripheral blood. The receptor source for this set is a human donor in a cohort sampled during active COVID-19. CDR3s leave out the opening cysteine and the closing phenylalanine or tryptophan.

j_gene,v_gene,CDR3aa
TRBJ1-6,TRBV14,ASSPRADRERSPLH
TRBJ2-4,TRBV6-1,ASSVVQGAAKNIQY
TRBJ2-1,TRBV7-2,ASSPRLAGGYEQF
TRBJ2-2,TRBV27,ASKYQGLYTGELF
TRBJ1-1,TRBV6-5,ASRGQGAGNTEAF
TRBJ1-6,TRBV2,ASSERRYNSPLH
TRBJ1-2,TRBV28,ASSPPGVDYGYT
TRBJ2-5,TRBV10-3,AISEQTGGLETQY
TRBJ2-2,TRBV10-3,AISPGAGTGPANTGELF
TRBJ2-5,TRBV29-1,SVSRDVPQETQY
TRBJ1-1,TRBV28,ASSFPGDRAGTEAF
TRBJ2-1,TRBV6-5,ASSRTGAYNEQF
TRBJ2-5,TRBV5-1,ASSPAPSGGQETQY
TRBJ1-5,TRBV11-2,ASSLGRGQRLPQH
TRBJ2-1,TRBV10-3,ATQPGQGAGDEQF
TRBJ2-7,TRBV20-1,SASVGSGAYEQY
TRBJ2-2,TRBV4-1,ASSQGRDTETWTGELF
TRBJ2-3,TRBV12-5,ASGLGLAGGTDTQY
TRBJ1-2,TRBV15,ATSSRDSYGYT
TRBJ2-2,TRBV9,ASSVEGPLDGPTGELF
TRBJ2-5,TRBV6-1,ASSDAPGLAETQY
TRBJ1-5,TRBV19,AISGGGGNQPQH
TRBJ1-3,TRBV30,AWRDRDRVSGNTIY
TRBJ2-7,TRBV7-8,ASSPRDRLTYEQY
TRBJ1-1,TRBV18,ASSPGQGRYTEAF
TRBJ1-5,TRBV3-1/TRBV3-2,ASRYRTWNQPQH
TRBJ2-7,TRBV5-1,ASKPTGTSYEQY
TRBJ1-2,TRBV27,ASSFRQELRYGYT
TRBJ2-3,TRBV28,ASSFPLAGDRDTQY
TRBJ2-7,TRBV30,AWIRDSPYEQY
TRBJ2-7,TRBV6-6,ASSYGSNYEQY
TRBJ1-1,TRBV4-2,ASSQEAGENTEAF
TRBJ1-1,TRBV6-5,ASSYPGTNTEAF
TRBJ1-4,TRBV30,AWRRWGGDEKLF
TRBJ2-7,TRBV12-3/TRBV12-4,ASSLGSLEQY
TRBJ2-7,TRBV6-5,ASSSREGVYEQY
TRBJ1-1,TRBV6-5,ASRSLQGAGTEAF
TRBJ2-7,TRBV6-1,ASSEADRGAYEQY
TRBJ2-6,TRBV2,ATEDRGRGSGANVLT
TRBJ1-5,TRBV19,ASTIGTGDNQPQH
TRBJ2-5,TRBV30,AWSQGVTETQY
TRBJ1-5,TRBV28,ASIRGGTNQPQH
TRBJ2-1,TRBV18,ASSPSVGGEQF
TRBJ2-3,TRBV28,ASSLLGGGAGDTQY
TRBJ2-2,TRBV6-4,ASSEGTGGVGELF
TRBJ2-7,TRBV5-1,ASSLKWERERYEQY
TRBJ2-5,TRBV14,ASSQDVGGTQY
TRBJ1-1,TRBV5-5,ASRYKSGNTEAF